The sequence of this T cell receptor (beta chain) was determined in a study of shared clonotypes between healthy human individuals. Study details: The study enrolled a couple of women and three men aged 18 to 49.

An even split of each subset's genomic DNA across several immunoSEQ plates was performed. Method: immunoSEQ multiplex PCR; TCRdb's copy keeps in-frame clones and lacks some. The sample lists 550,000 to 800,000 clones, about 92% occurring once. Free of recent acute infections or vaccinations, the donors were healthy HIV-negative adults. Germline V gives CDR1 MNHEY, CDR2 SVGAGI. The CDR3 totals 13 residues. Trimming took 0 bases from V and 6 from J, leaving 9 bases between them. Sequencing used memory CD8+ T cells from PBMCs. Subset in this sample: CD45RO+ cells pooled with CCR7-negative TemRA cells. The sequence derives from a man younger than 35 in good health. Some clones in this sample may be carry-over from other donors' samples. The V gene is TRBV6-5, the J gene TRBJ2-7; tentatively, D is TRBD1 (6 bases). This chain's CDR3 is CASSYSSGVEQYF. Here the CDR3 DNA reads TGTGCCAGCAGTTACTCGTCAGGGGTCGAGCAGTACTTC.